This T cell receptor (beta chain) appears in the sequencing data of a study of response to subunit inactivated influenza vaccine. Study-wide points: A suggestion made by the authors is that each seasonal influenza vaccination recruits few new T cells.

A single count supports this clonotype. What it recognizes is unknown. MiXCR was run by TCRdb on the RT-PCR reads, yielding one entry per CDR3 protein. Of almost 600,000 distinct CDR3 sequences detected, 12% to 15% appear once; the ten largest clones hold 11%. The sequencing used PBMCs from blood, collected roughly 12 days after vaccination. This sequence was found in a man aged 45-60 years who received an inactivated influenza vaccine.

This chain's CDR3 is CASSQTRSYNEQFF. The CDR3 coding sequence is TGTGCCAGCAGCCAGACTAGGTCCTACAATGAGCAGTTCTTC. V and J are TRBV7-9 and TRBJ2-1; TRBD2 is a possible D gene (6 bases). Germline CDR1 reads SEHNR; CDR2 reads FQNEAQ (reference sequence). The CDR3 extends over 14 amino acids. Trimming took off 5 bases at V and 1 base at J, with 9 bases between the two ends. Filled out from reference TRBV7-9 and TRBJ2-1, the complete variable domain reads DTGVSQNPRHKITKRGQNVTFRCDPISEHNRLYWYRQTLGQGPEFLTYFQNEAQLEKSRLLSDRFSAERPKGSFSTLEIQRTEQGDSAMYLCASSQTRSYNEQFFGPGTRLTVL.